The 20 T cell receptor beta chains reported below all come from one sample, sequenced in a study of T cells in Graves' hyperthyroidism and ophthalmopathy. The CDR3 regions of TCR beta were amplified from RNA transcripts. HTBI primers were the set used in a first-round RT-PCR of the TCR CDR3. Each CDR3 protein is one row after TCRdb ran MiXCR on the multiplex PCR reads. The sample comprises about 610,000 distinct CDR3 sequences, around 46% of which are singletons, and around 8% rests with the top ten. Sequenced material: peripheral blood or thyroid tissue (not recorded which). The source is a woman under 30 with Graves' hyperthyroidism.

Details on this clonotype: Its ends do not fully match the called genes, so a read error is possible. This chain joins TRBV20-1 and TRBJ2-2; 9 bases line up with TRBD2. Germline-derived CDR1 and CDR2 are DFQATT and SNEGSKA (reference sequence). The CDR3 runs to 14 residues. The CDR3 protein is CSARGTSDTGELSW. DNA of the CDR3: TGCAGTGCTAGAGGGACTAGCGACACCGGGGAGCTGTCTTGG.

The V and J genes are TRBV5-1 and TRBJ1-1, with TRBD1 as a possible D gene (5 bases). V lost 2 bases and J lost 5, with 16 bases in between. CDR3 length: 15 residues. Germline-derived CDR1 and CDR2 are SGHRS and YFSETQ. The CDR3 sequence is CASSFSPGGRTEAFF. The CDR3, as DNA: TGCGCCAGCAGCTTTTCCCCGGGGGGTCGAACTGAAGCTTTCTTT. Based on the CDR3 plus reference TRBV5-1 and TRBJ1-1, the full variable domain is KAGVTQTPRYLIKTRGQQVTLSCSPISGHRSVSWYQQTPGQGLQFLFEYFSETQRNKGNFPGRFSGRQFSNSRSEMNVSTLELGDSALYLCASSFSPGGRTEAFFGQGTRLTVV.

The chain uses TRBV5-4 and TRBJ1-6; 12 bases are a match to TRBD1. Per the germline V gene, CDR1 is SGHNT and CDR2 is YYREEE (reference sequence). The CDR3 contains 22 residues. V gave up 2 bases and J gave up 0 bases; unmatched junction bases: 15. Written as DNA, the CDR3 is TGTGCCAGCAGCTTACCCGGGACAGGGGGCGAAGCTAAAAGCTCCTATAATTCACCCCTCCACTTT. Translating it yields CASSLPGTGGEAKSSYNSPLHF.

This clonotype was seen at least ten times. Compared with germline, one end of the junction differs, possibly owing to a read error. V gene TRBV11-2 combines with J gene TRBJ1-4; 7 positions agree with TRBD1. Germline V gives CDR1 SGHAT, CDR2 FQNNGV. The CDR3 length is 15 residues. For the CDR3, the DNA is TGTGCCAGCAGCCTAGACAGGGCACCCTGGGAAAAACTGTTTTTT. Its protein product is CASSLDRAPWEKLFF. Drawing the rest from reference TRBV11-2 and TRBJ1-4, the complete variable domain is EAGVAQSPRYKIIEKRQSVAFWCNPISGHATLYWYQQILGQGPKLLIQFQNNGVVDDSQLPKDRFSAERLKGVDSTLKIQPAKLEDSAVYLCASSLDRAPWEKLFFGSGTQLSVL.

This chain joins TRBV7-9 and TRBJ1-2, with D possibly being TRBD1 (6 bases). CDR1 is SEHNR, CDR2 FQNEAQ, per germline (reference sequence). V lost 5 bases and J lost 12, with 13 bases in between. This CDR3 has 11 amino acids. This CDR3 reads CASSHTGRDTF. CDR3 in DNA: TGTGCCAGCAGCCATACAGGGAGGGACACCTTC.

The rearrangement links TRBV6-5 to TRBJ1-2; 8 nucleotides line up with TRBD1. This CDR3 has 17 residues. From germline, CDR1 is MNHEY and CDR2 SVGAGI. The V gene end was trimmed by 0 bases and the J gene end by 1 base; junction bases not matched to a gene: 7. For the CDR3, the DNA is TGTGCCAGCAGTTACTCGTTTGGGACAGGCAATAACTATGGCTACACCTTC. This encodes CASSYSFGTGNNYGYTF.

In its sample, this clonotype was seen many times. The chain uses TRBV18 and TRBJ2-5; 7 positions agree with TRBD1. There are 15 residues in the CDR3. J lost 5 bases, V lost 2 bases, and 8 bases had no gene match. Germline V gene sequence: CDR1 KGHSH, CDR2 LQKENI. The DNA for the CDR3 is TGTGCCAGCTCACCAATGACAGGCAGGGGGGAGACCCAGTACTTC. Amino acids: CASSPMTGRGETQYF.

V is TRBV6-1 and J is TRBJ2-7; D is undetermined. The CDR3 sequence is 15 residues long. Germline assignment: CDR1 MNHNS and CDR2 SASEGT. V lost 1 base and J 3 bases, leaving 13 bases between the germline ends. CDR3 coding DNA: TGTGCCAGCAGTGAAGGAATGATCTGGAGCTACGAGCAGTACTTC. This codes for CASSEGMIWSYEQYF.

This clonotype appeared a few times. The V call is TRBV18, the J call TRBJ2-7; possible D gene TRBD1, 5 bases. In germline, CDR1 is KGHSH, CDR2 LQKENI. V gave up 1 base and J gave up 4 bases, with 17 bases separating them. This CDR3 region has 16 residues. The CDR3 is CASSPRVGREGYEQYF. The CDR3 DNA follows: TGTGCCAGCTCACCACGTGTCGGCAGGGAAGGGTACGAGCAGTACTTC.

Remarks on this clonotype: This may arise from a read error, as a much more abundant clone is one base away. CDR3 DNA sequence: TGTGCCTGCAGCTTGTACTATGGAGGGACCATGAACACTGAAGCTTTCTTT. Its translation is CACSLYYGGTMNTEAFF. The chain couples TRBV5-5 to TRBJ1-1; D perhaps matches TRBD1 (5 bases). Germline-derived CDR1 and CDR2 are SGHKS and YYEKEE (reference sequence). This CDR3 has 17 amino acids.

This chain links TRBV20-1 with TRBJ1-1; unclear D gene. V was clipped by 4 bases and J by 3 bases, with 24 bases between them. The CDR3 has 17 residues. Germline V gene lookup returns CDR1 DFQATT and CDR2 SNEGSKA (reference sequence). CDR3 bases: TGCAGTGCTACCGTGACTAGCGGGAGCACCGGGGACACTGAAGCTTTCTTT. This codes for CSATVTSGSTGDTEAFF.

The gene calls are TRBV24-1 and TRBJ1-1, with a weak D call TRBD1 (5 bases). Trimming removed 4 bases at V and 3 bases at J, with 8 bases between. The CDR3 is 13 residues long. Germline V gene lookup returns CDR1 KGHDR and CDR2 SFDVKD. The CDR3: CATSDRAYTEAFF. CDR3 sequence (DNA): TGTGCCACCAGTGACAGGGCCTACACTGAAGCTTTCTTT.

This clonotype has a count of ten or more. The chain links TRBV24-1 to TRBJ2-2; no definite D call. Germline V gene sequence: CDR1 KGHDR, CDR2 SFDVKD. Trimming took 9 bases from V and 7 from J, leaving 8 bases between them. The CDR3 has 11 residues. CDR3 DNA sequence: TGTGCCACCCGCCAGGACGGGGAGCTGTTTTTT. Protein product: CATRQDGELFF.

J is TRBJ2-1 and V is TRBV25-1; no firm D call. The CDR3 loop spans 12 amino acids. V dropped 5 bases and J dropped 7 bases, with 9 bases sitting between them. Germline assignment: CDR1 MGHDK and CDR2 SYGVNS. This CDR3 is CASSQEWNEQFF. CDR3 nucleotide sequence: TGTGCCAGCAGTCAGGAGTGGAATGAGCAGTTCTTC.

CDR3 DNA sequence: TGTGCCAGCAGCTTAGACGGGAGGACTACCGGGGAGCTGTTTTTT. It is translated as CASSLDGRTTGELFF. The rearrangement joins TRBV7-9 to TRBJ2-2; 7 bases line up with TRBD2. In germline, CDR1 is SEHNR, CDR2 FQNEAQ (reference sequence). The CDR3 is 15 residues long. The V segment lost 1 base and the J segment 5 bases; nucleotides outside the gene matches: 4.

The chain uses TRBV5-8 and TRBJ1-2; maybe TRBD1 (6 bases). CDR3 length: 16 residues. Trimming took 4 bases from V and 8 from J, leaving 24 bases between them. Germline assignment: CDR1 SGHTS and CDR2 YDEGEE. The CDR3 sequence is CASSVVGTAGEEGYTF. The CDR3 DNA is TGTGCCAGCAGCGTTGTGGGGACGGCAGGGGAGGAGGGCTACACCTTC.

This clonotype has a count of ten or more. The V gene is TRBV5-1, the J gene TRBJ2-5; tentatively, D is TRBD1 or TRBD2 (5 bases each). This CDR3 has 13 residues. In germline, CDR1 is SGHRS, CDR2 YFSETQ. The CDR3 reads CASQGGGSETQYF. CDR3 nucleotide sequence: TGCGCTAGCCAGGGCGGAGGCTCGGAGACCCAGTACTTC. The variable domain in full, completed from reference TRBV5-1 and TRBJ2-5, reads KAGVTQTPRYLIKTRGQQVTLSCSPISGHRSVSWYQQTPGQGLQFLFEYFSETQRNKGNFPGRFSGRQFSNSRSEMNVSTLELGDSALYLCASQGGGSETQYFGPGTRLLVL.

This chain joins TRBV7-2 and TRBJ2-5; weak D call: TRBD1 (5 bases). Between the trimmed V and J ends, which lost 2 bases and 11 bases, there was a span of 15 bases. CDR3 size: 13 residues. Germline assignment: CDR1 SGHTA and CDR2 FQGNSA. The CDR3 bases are TGTGCCAGCAGCTTACTGGGGCCCAATGAGCAGTACTTC. Translated, it gives CASSLLGPNEQYF.

This clonotype was seen ten or more times. This chain joins TRBV4-1 and TRBJ1-2, with 8 positions matching TRBD1. V shed 0 bases, J shed 6 bases, and the junction held 6 bases outside the gene matches. The germline CDR1 and CDR2 sequences are MGHRA and YSYEKL. The CDR3 has 15 amino acids. CDR3 residues: CASSQEDRVSHGYTF. In DNA, the CDR3 is TGCGCCAGCAGCCAAGAGGACAGGGTTTCACATGGCTACACCTTC.

This clonotype came up many times. The V and J genes are TRBV10-3 and TRBJ2-7, with a possible D match to TRBD2 (6 bases). V was shortened by 11 bases and J by 3 bases, with 11 bases between the two germline ends. The CDR3 is made up of 11 amino acids. The V gene's germline CDR1 is ENHRY and CDR2 SYGVKD. As DNA, the CDR3 is TGTGCCGGGGGGACGGACTACGAGCAGTACTTC. This sequence encodes CAGGTDYEQYF.